This T cell receptor beta chain came from a study of early T cells in non-severe SARS-CoV-2 infection. Overall study context: Sequencing of unsorted whole blood was done on bulk RNA, leaving chains unpaired.

The sample holds a few counts of this clonotype. The protocol attached unique molecular identifiers to individual cDNA molecules. TCRdb processed the 5' RACE reads anew with MiXCR; each CDR3 protein has one entry. The sample carries 60,000 to 65,000 distinct CDR3 sequences, around 9.9% recorded once. The sequence came from an adult who was a healthcare worker with PCR-confirmed SARS-CoV-2 infection or an uninfected control (not recorded which). Sample: whole blood.

As DNA, the CDR3 is TGTGCCAGCCCCCGGGGACTAGTAGTCCGTGAGCAGTTCTTC. Amino acid sequence: CASPRGLVVREQFF. V usage is TRBV7-3 and J usage is TRBJ2-1, with 8 bases that match TRBD2. With V trimmed by 8 bases and J by 9 bases, 12 bases remained unmatched. This CDR3 region has 14 residues. Germline CDR1 reads SGHTA; CDR2 reads FQGTGA.